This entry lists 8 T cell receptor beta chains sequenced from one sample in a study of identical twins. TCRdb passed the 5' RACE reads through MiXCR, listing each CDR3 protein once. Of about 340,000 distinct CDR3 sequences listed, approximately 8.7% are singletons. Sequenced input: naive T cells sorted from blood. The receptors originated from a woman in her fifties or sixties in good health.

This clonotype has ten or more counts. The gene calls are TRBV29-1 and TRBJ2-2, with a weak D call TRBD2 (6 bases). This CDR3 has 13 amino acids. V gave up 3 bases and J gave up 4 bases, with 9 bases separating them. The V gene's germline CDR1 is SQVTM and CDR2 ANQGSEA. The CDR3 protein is CSVDQRATGELFF. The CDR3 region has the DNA TGCAGCGTTGATCAGCGGGCCACCGGGGAGCTGTTTTTT.

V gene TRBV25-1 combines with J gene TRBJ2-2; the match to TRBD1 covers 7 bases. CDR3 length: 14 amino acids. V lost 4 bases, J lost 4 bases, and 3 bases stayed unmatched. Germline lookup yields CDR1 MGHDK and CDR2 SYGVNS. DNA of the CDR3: TGTGCCAGCAGTGGGGGGACAGTCACCGGGGAGCTGTTTTTT. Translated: CASSGGTVTGELFF.

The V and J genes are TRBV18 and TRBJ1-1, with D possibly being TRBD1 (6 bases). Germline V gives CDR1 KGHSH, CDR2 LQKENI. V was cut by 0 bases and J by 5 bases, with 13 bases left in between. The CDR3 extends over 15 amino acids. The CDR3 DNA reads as TGTGCCAGCTCACCACCGACAGGAGCGGGGACTGAAGCTTTCTTT. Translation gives CASSPPTGAGTEAFF.

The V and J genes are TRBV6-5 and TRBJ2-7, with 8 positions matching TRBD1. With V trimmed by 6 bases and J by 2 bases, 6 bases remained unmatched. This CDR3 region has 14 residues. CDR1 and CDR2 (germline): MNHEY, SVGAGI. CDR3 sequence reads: CASRRQGATYEQYF. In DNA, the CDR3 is TGTGCCAGCAGACGGCAGGGGGCCACCTACGAGCAGTACTTC.

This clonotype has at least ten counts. The CDR3 spells CASSVAQGNQPQHF. The CDR3 nucleotides read TGTGCCAGCAGCGTAGCTCAGGGGAATCAGCCCCAGCATTTT. This rearrangement joins TRBV9 to TRBJ1-5; D perhaps matches TRBD1 (6 bases). CDR1 and CDR2 from the germline V gene are SGDLS and YYNGEE. The CDR3 runs 14 residues. The V gene lost 0 bases and the J gene lost 4 bases, with 8 bases spanning the gap.

CDR3 amino acids: CATTGVKEQFF. In nucleotides, the CDR3 is TGTGCCACCACGGGGGTCAAGGAGCAGTTCTTC. This chain connects TRBV6-2 or TRBV6-3 to TRBJ2-1; TRBD2 is a possible D gene (6 bases). The CDR3 contains 11 residues. Germline assignment: CDR1 MNHEY and CDR2 SVGEGT. V was cut by 10 bases and J by 10 bases, with 14 bases left in between.

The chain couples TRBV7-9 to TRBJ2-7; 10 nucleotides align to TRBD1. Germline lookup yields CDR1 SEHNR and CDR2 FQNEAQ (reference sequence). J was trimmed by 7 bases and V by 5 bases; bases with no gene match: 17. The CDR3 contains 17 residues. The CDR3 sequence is CASSPTPGGQGTGEQYF. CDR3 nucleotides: TGTGCCAGCAGCCCCACCCCCGGGGGACAGGGGACGGGGGAGCAGTACTTC.

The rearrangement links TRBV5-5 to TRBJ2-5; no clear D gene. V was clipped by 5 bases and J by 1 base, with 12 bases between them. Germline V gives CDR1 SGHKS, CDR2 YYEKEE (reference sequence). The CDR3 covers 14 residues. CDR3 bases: TGTGCCAGCAGTTCCATGTGGGGCCAAGAGACCCAGTACTTC. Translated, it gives CASSSMWGQETQYF. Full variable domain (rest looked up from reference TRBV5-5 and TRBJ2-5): DAGVTQSPTHLIKTRGQQVTLRCSPISGHKSVSWYQQVLGQGPQFIFQYYEKEERGRGNFPDRFSARQFPNYSSELNVNALLLGDSALYLCASSSMWGQETQYFGPGTRLLVL.